Below, 2 T cell receptor beta chains from the same sample are listed, as sequenced in a study of CD8 T cells in Susac syndrome. RNA was extracted with the RNeasy kit, and a quantity of 0.5 to 1 ug was reverse transcribed using random hexamers. One entry per CDR3 protein, called by TCRdb with MiXCR from the immunoSEQ multiplex PCR reads. The sample yields just over 150,000 distinct CDR3 sequences, about 95% seen once. The material sequenced was CD8+ T cells from PBMCs. Receptors originate from a human donor with multiple sclerosis.

This chain links TRBV7-9 with TRBJ2-5, with a possible D match to TRBD1 (5 bases). This CDR3 contains 15 residues. Trimming left V 1 base short and J 3 bases short, with 12 bases between. The germline CDR1 and CDR2 sequences are SEHNR and FQNEAQ (reference sequence). CDR3 sequence (DNA): TGTGCCAGCAGCTTAGGGGGCAGGGAAAAAGAGACCCAGTACTTC. It encodes CASSLGGREKETQYF.

V gene TRBV29-1 combines with J gene TRBJ2-3; either TRBD1 or TRBD2 may supply D (5 bases each). The CDR3 covers 17 residues. Deletions cut 6 bases from V and 2 bases from J, with 24 bases between. Germline lookup yields CDR1 SQVTM and CDR2 ANQGSEA. CDR3 bases: TGCAGCGTGACTGAACCAGAGGGGACCCTTTACACAGATACGCAGTATTTT. Residues: CSVTEPEGTLYTDTQYF.